This TCR beta chain was captured in a study of blood T cell repertoires in COVID-19. Study-level background: Samples of COVID-19 (acute and convalescent) were obtained from the United States, Italy and Spain. Nucleic acid was either cDNA or gDNA, and it came from T cells, B-cell-depleted T cells, or PBMCs.

Measured with immunoSEQ multiplex PCR; TCRdb has only the in-frame clones, and not every one. The profile shows fewer than 400,000 clones, about 90% of them singletons. The origin of this receptor is a woman in her twenties or thirties with COVID-19, enrolled during active disease. Sequenced material: peripheral blood.

CDR3 coding DNA: TGTGCCAGCAGCTTGGCCGGAGGTGGGGGCGCTAATGGCTACACCTTC. Its translation: CASSLAGGGGANGYTF. V usage is TRBV5-4 and J usage is TRBJ1-2; a weak D match, TRBD1 (6 bases). The CDR3 loop spans 16 amino acids. The V and J ends lost 0 bases and 6 bases respectively, with 18 bases between them. CDR1 is SGHNT and CDR2 is YYREEE in the germline V gene (reference sequence).